This record looks at one TCR beta chain sequence and its context. TCRdb independently ran MiXCR on the 5' RACE reads; one entry per CDR3 protein. This sample has about 200,000 distinct CDR3 sequences, with around 13% found just once. This entry is derived from a study of CD8 T cells in ankylosing spondylitis. Sequences were obtained from blood, either unsorted or a sorted T cell fraction (not recorded which). The clonotype comes from a male donor with ankylosing spondylitis or in good health (not recorded which).

CDR3 sequence: CASSIVGYTGELFF. The CDR3 DNA reads TGTGCCAGTAGTATTGTGGGTTACACCGGGGAGCTGTTTTTT. The chain links TRBV19 to TRBJ2-2; D gene unclear. CDR1 and CDR2 (germline): LNHDA, SQIVND (reference sequence). Trimming cost V 3 bases and J 3 bases, with 8 bases left between them. CDR3 length: 14 amino acids.